Listed below are T cell receptor beta chains from one sample, sequenced in a study of control samples from healthy donors and cancer patients. Assay used: immunoSEQ multiplex PCR; TCRdb lists only in-frame clones, some missing. The table has approximately 170,000 clones, around 92% seen once; the top ten hold about 1.6%. The sample consisted of blood. The receptors stem from a woman in her thirties in good health. CDR3s include the opening cysteine and the closing phenylalanine or tryptophan. D genes are given only for firm matches. Some rows have no size entry. The others give once, few or many, or a class for an expanded clone.

abundance	j_gene	v_gene	d_gene	CDR3nt	CDR3aa
.	TRBJ2-2	TRBV7-9	.	TGTGCCAGCAGCTTAACGGCCGGGGAGCTGTTTTTT	CASSLTAGELFF
.	TRBJ2-3	TRBV29-1	TRBD1	TGCAGCGTTGAGACAGGGGGCGGGGGAGATACGCAGTATTTT	CSVETGGGGDTQYF
once	TRBJ1-5	TRBV28	.	TGTGCCAGCAGTCACCGACAGCTTTCGAGCAATCAGCCCCAGCATTTT	CASSHRQLSSNQPQHF
once	TRBJ2-1	TRBV7-2	TRBD2	TGTGCCAGCAGCGGGACTAGCGGGTACAATGAGCAGTTCTTC	CASSGTSGYNEQFF
.	TRBJ2-5	TRBV7-2	TRBD2	TGTGCCAGCAGCTTAGGGAATATAGCGGGGGGGTTAGAGACCCAGTACTTC	CASSLGNIAGGLETQYF
.	TRBJ1-1	TRBV11-3	TRBD1	TGTGCCAGCAGCTCAGGGGGCACGGCTTTCTTT	CASSSGGTAFF
.	TRBJ2-1	TRBV7-2	TRBD1	TGTGCCAGCAGCCGGACAGGGGGGGACAATGAGCAGTTCTTC	CASSRTGGDNEQFF
.	TRBJ1-2	TRBV6-5	.	TGTGCCAGCAGACATCTTAACTATGGCTACACCTTC	CASRHLNYGYTF
few	TRBJ2-6	TRBV3-1/TRBV3-2	.	TGTGCCAGCAGCCGAGACACCTCTGGGGCCAACGTCCTGACTTTC	CASSRDTSGANVLTF
.	TRBJ2-1	TRBV7-3	TRBD1	TGTGCCAGCAGCTTAGGACAGGGGGTCAATGAGCAGTTCTTC	CASSLGQGVNEQFF
few	TRBJ1-2	TRBV15	.	TGTGCCACCAGCAGAGGGGGCGCGGGCTATGGCTACACCTTC	CATSRGGAGYGYTF
.	TRBJ1-1	TRBV6-6	TRBD1	TGTGCCAGCAGTTGGGACAGGGGGGGCACTGAAGCTTTCTTT	CASSWDRGGTEAFF
.	TRBJ1-3	TRBV25-1	.	TGTGCCAGCAGGAGGGGGGCGCCAGGAAACACCATATATTTT	CASRRGAPGNTIYF
.	TRBJ2-1	TRBV10-3	TRBD2	TGTGCCATCAGTGGGTCGGGGGGAAGCTCCTACAATGAGCAGTTCTTC	CAISGSGGSSYNEQFF
few	TRBJ2-7	TRBV19	TRBD2	TGTGCCAGTAGTATTACTAGCGGGGCCTACGAGCAGTACTTC	CASSITSGAYEQYF
.	TRBJ1-2	TRBV11-2	.	TGTGCCAGCAGCTTAGGATCCGGGCAAGGCTACACCTTC	CASSLGSGQGYTF
.	TRBJ2-1	TRBV6-1	TRBD1	TGTGCCAGCAGTGAAGGACAGGGGGCGTTTCATGAGCAGTTCTTC	CASSEGQGAFHEQFF
.	TRBJ2-5	TRBV5-1	.	TGCGCCAGCAGCTTGGGGATTAGGGCCGGCGAGACCCAGTACTTC	CASSLGIRAGETQYF
few	TRBJ2-3	TRBV6-4	TRBD2	TGTGCCAGCAGTGACTCGGGAGGGGGCACAGATACGCAGTATTTT	CASSDSGGGTDTQYF
.	TRBJ2-1	TRBV9	TRBD2	TGTGCCAGCAGCCCCCAGACTAGCGGGAGAGCTGAGCAGTTCTTC	CASSPQTSGRAEQFF
once	TRBJ2-6	TRBV2	.	TGTGCCAGCAGTGAAAGTTTAGGGGCCGGGGCCAACGTCCTGACTTTC	CASSESLGAGANVLTF
.	TRBJ1-2	TRBV11-1	TRBD1	TGTGCCAGCAGCTTAACGGGACAGGGCTATGGCTACACCTTC	CASSLTGQGYGYTF
.	TRBJ2-7	TRBV7-2	TRBD1	TGTGCCAGCAGCTTACAACAGGGGGTATACGAGCAGTACTTC	CASSLQQGVYEQYF
.	TRBJ1-3	TRBV10-3	.	TGTGCCATCAGTTTGAGCTCTGGAAACACCATATATTTT	CAISLSSGNTIYF
.	TRBJ1-4	TRBV9	.	TGTGCCAGCAGCGCGACAGGACTTAATGAAAAACTGTTTTTT	CASSATGLNEKLFF
once	TRBJ1-1	TRBV5-1	TRBD1	TGCGCCAGCAGCTTGGACGGGACAGGGGTTCGGAACACTGAAGCTTTCTTT	CASSLDGTGVRNTEAFF
.	TRBJ1-6	TRBV25-1	.	TGTGCCAGCAGCGACCGGGCCGATAATTCACCCCTCCACTTT	CASSDRADNSPLHF
.	TRBJ1-5	TRBV6-4	.	TGTGCCAGCAGTGACTCGGCAGACAATCAGCCCCAGCATTTT	CASSDSADNQPQHF
.	TRBJ2-7	TRBV18	TRBD1	TGTGCCAGCTCACCCCCCACCGGGACAGGGGCCTACGAGCAGTACTTC	CASSPPTGTGAYEQYF
.	TRBJ2-1	TRBV7-3	TRBD2	TGTGCCAGCAGGGGTCCTGCACAGCGGGGGATCAATGAGCAGTTCTTC	CASRGPAQRGINEQFF
once	TRBJ2-1	TRBV18	TRBD2	TGTGCCAGCTGGACTAGCGGGAGAAAGGGCAATGAGCAGTTCTTC	CASWTSGRKGNEQFF
once	TRBJ2-6	TRBV14	.	TGTGCCAGCAGCCATGGGGGACCTGGGGCCAACGTCCTGACTTTC	CASSHGGPGANVLTF
.	TRBJ1-5	TRBV18	.	TGTGCCAGCTCACCACAGGGGGGCAATCAGCCCCAGCATTTT	CASSPQGGNQPQHF
.	TRBJ2-1	TRBV11-2	TRBD2	TGTGCCAGCAGCTTAGCCACAGGGGGTAGCGGGAGGGCCCATGAGCAGTTCTTC	CASSLATGGSGRAHEQFF
.	TRBJ1-2	TRBV6-4	TRBD1	TGTGCCAGCAGTTCGACAGGGAATTATGGCTACACCTTC	CASSSTGNYGYTF
.	TRBJ1-2	TRBV3-1/TRBV3-2	.	TGTGCCAGCAGCCAAGAGCTGGGGGCCCCATTCTACTATGGCTACACCTTC	CASSQELGAPFYYGYTF
.	TRBJ2-5	TRBV28	TRBD2	TGTGCCAGCAGTACCTATAGCGGGAGTTTGGTAAAGACCCAGTACTTC	CASSTYSGSLVKTQYF
few	TRBJ2-6	TRBV6-1	.	TGTGCCAGCAGTGAGTCCTCTGGGGCCAACGTCCTGACTTTC	CASSESSGANVLTF
.	TRBJ2-7	TRBV6-2/TRBV6-3	.	TGTGCCAGCAGTTACCTACCCGACAGCTACGAGCAGTACTTC	CASSYLPDSYEQYF
.	TRBJ1-1	TRBV6-5	TRBD1	TGTGCCAGCAGCCCCCGGACAGGGCATACTGAAGCTTTCTTT	CASSPRTGHTEAFF
.	TRBJ2-3	TRBV4-2	.	TGTGCCAGCAGCCAAGAACTAGGGGTAGATACGCAGTATTTT	CASSQELGVDTQYF
.	TRBJ2-1	TRBV2	TRBD2	TGTGCCAGCAGTTCTAGCGGGGTTGAGCAGTTCTTC	CASSSSGVEQFF
.	TRBJ2-1	TRBV3-1/TRBV3-2	.	TGTGCCAGCAGCCAAGATACAGGACTAACCTACAATGAGCAGTTCTTC	CASSQDTGLTYNEQFF
.	TRBJ2-7	TRBV24-1	TRBD1	TGTGCCACCAGTGATTTTCCAGGGGGCGGCTACGAGCAGTACTTC	CATSDFPGGGYEQYF
.	TRBJ2-6	TRBV7-3	.	TGTGCCAGCAGGTTAGGCCCCTCTGGGGCCAACGTCCTGACTTTC	CASRLGPSGANVLTF
.	TRBJ2-4	TRBV12-5	TRBD1	TGTGCTAGTGGGGACAGGGGAAACATTCAGTACTTC	CASGDRGNIQYF
once	TRBJ2-2	TRBV4-1	TRBD2	TGCGCCAGCAGCCAAGATTGGGGTAGCGGGGGCGGCACCGGGGAGCTGTTTTTT	CASSQDWGSGGGTGELFF
.	TRBJ2-2	TRBV15	TRBD1	TGTGCCACACGGACAGGGGGCCGTACCACCGGGGAGCTGTTTTTT	CATRTGGRTTGELFF
.	TRBJ1-1	TRBV6-5	TRBD1	TGTGCCAGCAGACCGACAGGGGGAGCGAACACTGAAGCTTTCTTT	CASRPTGGANTEAFF
.	TRBJ2-5	TRBV6-6	TRBD2	TGTGCCAGCAGTTACGGTAGCGGGAGGGTTAAGACCCAGTACTTC	CASSYGSGRVKTQYF
.	TRBJ1-4	TRBV11-2	.	TGTGCCAGCAGCTTATCAGGGGCCGGTAATGAAAAACTGTTTTTT	CASSLSGAGNEKLFF
.	TRBJ2-5	TRBV5-5	.	TGTGCCAGCAGCTTGGTTACTAGCAGACAAGAGACCCAGTACTTC	CASSLVTSRQETQYF
.	TRBJ2-2	TRBV6-5	.	TGTGCCAGCAGGCCACCTACAGGGAACACCGGGGAGCTGTTTTTT	CASRPPTGNTGELFF